The 20 T cell receptor beta chains given below trace back to one sample, sequenced in a study of T cells in localized non-small cell lung cancer. Sequencing used immunoSEQ multiplex PCR; TCRdb keeps in-frame clones, though not all of them. The table includes thousands of clones, around 30% detected once. The sample was lung tumor tissue, taken before any cancer treatment. The receptors derive from a male donor aged 60 or over with stage I lung adenocarcinoma.

The sample holds one count of this clone. The chain has TRBV29-1 and TRBJ1-1; a weak D match, TRBD1 (6 bases). Per germline, CDR1 SQVTM and CDR2 ANQGSEA. This CDR3 has 13 residues. The V and J ends lost 4 bases and 2 bases respectively, with 11 bases between them. CDR3 sequence: CSVGQGTNTEAFF. DNA of the CDR3: TGCAGCGTTGGGCAGGGGACTAACACTGAAGCTTTCTTT. The complete variable domain, with remaining parts taken from reference TRBV29-1 and TRBJ1-1, reads SAVISQKPSRDICQRGTSLTIQCQVDSQVTMMFWYRQQPGQSLTLIATANQGSEATYESGFVIDKFPISRPNLTFSTLTVSNMSPEDSSIYLCSVGQGTNTEAFFGQGTRLTVV.

V usage is TRBV9 and J usage is TRBJ2-5; D may match TRBD1 or TRBD2 (5 bases each). V lost 4 bases, J lost 0 bases, and 16 bases lay in between. This CDR3 has 16 amino acids. The germline V gene encodes CDR1 SGDLS and CDR2 YYNGEE. CDR3 nucleotide sequence: TGTGCCAGCAGCCCTCCCCCAGGGACGGACCAAGAGACCCAGTACTTC. Translation: CASSPPPGTDQETQYF.

This clone was observed a handful of times. The chain carries TRBV6-8 and TRBJ2-7; TRBD2 matches 9 bases. This CDR3 is 14 amino acids long. CDR1 and CDR2 from the germline V gene are MNHGY and SAAAGT. The V gene end was trimmed by 5 bases and the J gene end by 6 bases; junction bases not matched to a gene: 8. In nucleotides, the CDR3 is TGTGCCAGCAGTATGGGCGGGGGGGCCTCCGAGCAGTACGTC. Residues: CASSMGGGASEQYV.

The chain couples TRBV19 to TRBJ1-2, with D uncertain. CDR1 and CDR2 from the germline V gene are LNHDA and SQIVND (reference sequence). Trimming removed 7 bases from V and 6 bases from J, with 15 bases in between. CDR3 length: 13 amino acids. CDR3 coding DNA: TGTGCCAGTAATGAGGGCATCTTGGATGGCTACACCTTC. Its protein product is CASNEGILDGYTF.

This chain uses TRBV5-1 with TRBJ2-5, with D perhaps matching TRBD2 (7 bases). Trimming removed 7 bases at V and 3 bases at J, with 16 bases between. The CDR3 covers 14 residues. Germline assignment: CDR1 SGHRS and CDR2 YFSETQ. The CDR3 nucleotides read TGCGCCAGCTCCACAGGGAGCGGGGAAGAGACCCAGTACTTC. Amino acids: CASSTGSGEETQYF.

The CDR3 loop is CASSLGQGVANEKLFF. The CDR3 DNA sequence: TGCGCCAGCAGCTTGGGACAGGGGGTGGCTAATGAAAAACTGTTTTTT. This rearrangement joins TRBV5-1 to TRBJ1-4, with TRBD1 matching 9 bases. The CDR3 sequence is 16 residues long. Germline assignment: CDR1 SGHRS and CDR2 YFSETQ. V lost 0 bases and J lost 3; bases outside the gene matches: 3.

The chain has TRBV7-6 and TRBJ2-2; D may correspond to TRBD1 or TRBD2 (7 bases each). V dropped 1 base and J dropped 4 bases, with 16 bases sitting between them. This CDR3 contains 17 residues. Germline V gene lookup returns CDR1 SGHVS and CDR2 FNYEAQ. The CDR3 sequence is CASSLGGGGMGTGELFF. The CDR3 bases are TGTGCCAGCAGCTTAGGGGGAGGGGGCATGGGCACCGGGGAGCTGTTTTTT.

This clone was seen a handful of times. The chain recombines TRBV18 with TRBJ2-7; 10 nucleotides match TRBD1. The CDR3 totals 14 residues. Germline V CDR1 and CDR2: KGHSH, LQKENI. The V segment lost 5 bases and the J segment 2 bases; nucleotides outside the gene matches: 3. CDR3 in amino acids: CASSEGQGAYEQYV. In nucleotides, the CDR3 is TGTGCCAGCTCAGAAGGACAGGGGGCCTACGAGCAGTACGTC.

The V gene is TRBV6-8, the J gene TRBJ2-7; D possibly uses TRBD1 or TRBD2 (5 bases each). This CDR3 is 13 amino acids long. Trimming cost V 9 bases and J 5 bases, with 17 bases left between them. CDR1 and CDR2 from the germline V gene are MNHGY and SAAAGT. The CDR3: CASTGPSKDEQYF. CDR3 coding DNA: TGTGCCAGTACGGGGCCCAGCAAAGACGAGCAGTACTTC.

This clone appeared once. The gene calls are TRBV5-1 and TRBJ1-2, with 7 nucleotides matching TRBD1. Germline CDR1 SGHRS, CDR2 YFSETQ. Unmatched junction bases numbered 10, after V lost 0 bases and J lost 5 bases. There are 16 residues in the CDR3. CDR3 DNA sequence: TGCGCCAGCAGCTTGGGTCAGCAGGGGGGGATTTATGGCTACACCTTC. Protein product: CASSLGQQGGIYGYTF.

V is TRBV11-3 and J is TRBJ1-1; tentative D call: TRBD1 (6 bases). Germline V gene lookup returns CDR1 SGHNT and CDR2 YENEEA. V lost 8 bases and J lost 2, with 15 bases in between. The CDR3 is made up of 14 amino acids. CDR3 DNA sequence: TGTGCCAGCTCTCCGGGACACGTAAACACTGAAGCTTTCTTT. Residues: CASSPGHVNTEAFF. The whole variable domain, filled in from reference TRBV11-3 and TRBJ1-1, reads EAGVVQSPRYKIIEKKQPVAFWCNPISGHNTLYWYLQNLGQGPELLIRYENEEAVDDSQLPKDRFSAERLKGVDSTLKIQPAELGDSAVYLCASSPGHVNTEAFFGQGTRLTVV.

This clone showed up just once. The genes are TRBV28 and TRBJ2-3; 7 positions agree with TRBD2. The CDR3 sequence is 16 residues long. With V trimmed by 7 bases and J by 0 bases, 10 bases remained unmatched. Germline V gene sequence: CDR1 MDHEN, CDR2 SYDVKM. The CDR3 spells CASTFAGEGSTDTQYF. The CDR3, as DNA: TGTGCCAGCACTTTTGCGGGAGAGGGGAGCACAGATACGCAGTATTTT.

This clone was observed a handful of times. This chain uses TRBV23-1 with TRBJ2-1, with D perhaps TRBD2 (5 bases). TRBV23-1 qualifies as an ORF whose function is uncertain. This CDR3 has 13 residues. The V and J ends lost 6 bases and 7 bases respectively, with 13 bases between them. This chain's CDR3 is CASSLASLNEQFF. DNA of the CDR3: TGCGCCAGCAGCTTGGCTAGCCTAAATGAGCAGTTCTTC.

This clone was counted only a few times. The chain combines TRBV19 with TRBJ2-3, with 11 bases aligning to TRBD2. The CDR3 is 17 residues long. CDR1 LNHDA and CDR2 SQIVND come from the germline V gene (reference sequence). V lost 6 bases, J lost 4 bases, and 12 bases stayed unmatched. The CDR3 spells CASSKSSGGPPPDTQYF. The CDR3 region has the DNA TGTGCCAGTAGCAAGTCTAGCGGGGGGCCTCCTCCAGATACGCAGTATTTT.

The chain uses TRBV11-3 and TRBJ1-5, with a weak D call TRBD1 (5 bases). Trimming shortened V by 5 bases and J by 1 base, and 9 bases separated the two germline ends. Germline V gives CDR1 SGHNT, CDR2 YENEEA. The length of the CDR3 is 14 residues. CDR3 sequence: CASSKRDSNQPQHF. CDR3 coding DNA: TGTGCCAGCAGCAAAAGGGACAGCAATCAGCCCCAGCATTTT.

The chain is built from TRBV29-1 and TRBJ1-1, with TRBD1 matching over 7 bases. V dropped 6 bases and J dropped 6; count of bases not matched to a gene: 10. The CDR3 totals 13 residues. CDR1 is SQVTM, CDR2 ANQGSEA, per germline. The CDR3 DNA is TGCAGCGTGAGGACAGGAGCAGAATCTGAAGCTTTCTTT. It encodes CSVRTGAESEAFF.

This clone has only a few counts. The rearrangement links TRBV9 to TRBJ2-1; 9 bases line up with TRBD2. This CDR3 has 16 residues. Germline CDR1 is SGDLS and CDR2 is YYNGEE. Trimming took 5 bases from V and 3 from J; bases not matched to a gene: 9. This chain's CDR3 is CASSEALAGFYNEQFF. The CDR3, as DNA: TGTGCCAGCAGTGAGGCTCTAGCGGGGTTCTACAATGAGCAGTTCTTC.

The CDR3 sequence: CASSGYSGTDTQYF. In DNA form, the CDR3 reads TGTGCCAGCAGCGGCTATAGCGGCACAGATACGCAGTATTTT. This chain links TRBV28 with TRBJ2-3; D is possibly TRBD2 (5 bases). With 6 bases removed from V and 1 base from J, the gap between germline ends came to 11 bases. The CDR3 extends over 14 amino acids. CDR1 and CDR2 (germline): MDHEN, SYDVKM.

This rearrangement joins TRBV29-1 to TRBJ2-5, with 8 bases aligning to TRBD1. Germline CDR1 SQVTM, CDR2 ANQGSEA. This CDR3 spans 13 amino acids. The CDR3 DNA follows: TGCAGTTGGGGCGGACAGGGCATGGAGACCCAGTACTTC. This codes for CSWGGQGMETQYF.

The chain joins TRBV6-8 to TRBJ1-5; D perhaps matches TRBD1 (6 bases). The ends were cut back, 5 bases at V and 6 bases at J, with 14 bases in the middle. CDR3 length: 14 amino acids. CDR1 and CDR2 (germline): MNHGY, SAAAGT. In nucleotides, the CDR3 is TGTGCCAGCAGTCCCGCGGGAGGGGGTCAGCCCCAGCATTTT. Translating gives CASSPAGGGQPQHF.